These T cell receptor beta chains were read from a single sample in a study of blood T cell repertoires in COVID-19. Assay: immunoSEQ multiplex PCR; the TCRdb copy retains only in-frame clones and omits some. This sample carries around 11,000 clones, around four fifths of them seen once, and the ten largest clones take roughly 12%. Sequenced material: peripheral blood. Receptor source: a human donor in a cohort sampled during active COVID-19. The CDR3 runs from the conserved cysteine through the conserved F or W. A D gene is named only where the DNA matches it firmly. Some rows mark clone size as missing; the rest say once, few, many or name a class of expanded clone.

V: TRBV2
J: TRBJ2-2
size: -
D: TRBD1
CDR3: CANPQQTDRVSSNTGELFF
DNA: TGTGCCAACCCCCAACAGACGGACAGGGTATCGAGCAACACCGGGGAGCTGTTTTTT

V: TRBV5-1
J: TRBJ2-1
size: -
D: TRBD2
CDR3: CASSGKGLDFNEQFF
DNA: TGCGCCAGCAGCGGCAAGGGACTAGACTTCAATGAGCAGTTCTTC

V: TRBV9
J: TRBJ2-2
size: -
D: TRBD1
CDR3: CASRGTGEIGELFF
DNA: TGTGCCAGCAGAGGGACAGGGGAAATCGGGGAGCTGTTTTTT

V: TRBV27
J: TRBJ2-1
size: -
D: TRBD2
CDR3: CASSWTSGIRNEQFF
DNA: TGTGCCAGCAGTTGGACTAGCGGCATTCGGAATGAGCAGTTCTTC

V: TRBV7-2
J: TRBJ2-1
size: -
D: TRBD1
CDR3: CASSLTGVEQFF
DNA: TGTGCCAGCAGCCTTACAGGGGTTGAGCAGTTCTTC

V: TRBV19
J: TRBJ2-1
size: -
D: -
CDR3: CASSVRGPYNEQFF
DNA: TGTGCCAGTAGTGTGCGCGGTCCGTACAATGAGCAGTTCTTC

V: TRBV28
J: TRBJ1-2
size: once
D: -
CDR3: CASIPGGRRGYTF
DNA: TGTGCCAGCATCCCCGGGGGAAGGAGAGGCTACACCTTC

V: TRBV3-1/TRBV3-2
J: TRBJ2-2
size: -
D: TRBD1
CDR3: CASSAGSWDRGGGELFF
DNA: TGTGCCAGCAGCGCCGGGTCTTGGGACAGGGGAGGCGGGGAGCTGTTTTTT

V: TRBV2
J: TRBJ2-2
size: large
D: -
CDR3: CASADMNTGELFF
DNA: TGTGCCAGCGCGGATATGAACACCGGGGAGCTGTTTTTT

V: TRBV29-1
J: TRBJ1-1
size: -
D: TRBD1
CDR3: CSVVGTGETNTEAFF
DNA: TGCAGCGTTGTCGGGACAGGGGAGACGAACACTGAAGCTTTCTTT

V: TRBV7-9
J: TRBJ2-7
size: -
D: -
CDR3: CASSFLDRRSYEQYF
DNA: TGTGCCAGCAGCTTCCTGGACAGACGATCCTACGAGCAGTACTTC

V: TRBV4-1
J: TRBJ2-5
size: -
D: -
CDR3: CASREGSIQYF
DNA: TGCGCCAGCAGAGAAGGGAGCATCCAGTACTTC

V: TRBV30
J: TRBJ2-2
size: once
D: -
CDR3: CAWSVTGSTGELFF
DNA: TGTGCCTGGAGTGTAACGGGGTCCACCGGGGAGCTGTTTTTT

V: TRBV28
J: TRBJ1-2
size: -
D: -
CDR3: CASSLTDLNYGYTF
DNA: TGTGCCAGCAGTTTGACTGACCTTAACTATGGCTACACCTTC

V: TRBV18
J: TRBJ1-1
size: -
D: -
CDR3: CASSGTLNTEAFF
DNA: TGTGCCAGCTCTGGGACACTGAACACTGAAGCTTTCTTT

V: TRBV9
J: TRBJ2-3
size: few
D: TRBD2
CDR3: CASSVDGRGTDTQYF
DNA: TGTGCCAGCAGCGTAGACGGGAGGGGTACAGATACGCAGTATTTT

V: TRBV5-1
J: TRBJ1-5
size: -
D: -
CDR3: CPSSLTPGGDQPQHF
DNA: TGCCCCAGCAGCCTAACCCCGGGGGGGGATCAGCCCCAGCATTTT

V: TRBV3-1/TRBV3-2
J: TRBJ1-1
size: -
D: -
CDR3: CASSLKGTSAFF
DNA: TGTGCCAGCAGCCTGAAAGGGACTTCGGCTTTCTTT

V: TRBV5-1
J: TRBJ2-1
size: once
D: TRBD2
CDR3: CASSLANRGLAGANEQFF
DNA: TGCGCCAGCAGCTTGGCCAACCGCGGACTAGCGGGAGCAAATGAGCAGTTCTTC

V: TRBV24-1
J: TRBJ2-5
size: -
D: -
CDR3: CATSDLPGGTQYF
DNA: TGTGCCACCAGTGATCTTCCCGGAGGGACCCAGTACTTC

V: TRBV21-1
J: TRBJ1-6
size: -
D: -
CDR3: CASSKQRQGISPLHF
DNA: TGTGCCAGCAGCAAACAGAGGCAGGGGATTTCACCCCTCCACTTT

V: TRBV30
J: TRBJ1-5
size: -
D: TRBD1
CDR3: CAWSVKPFGQGRNLGNQPQHF
DNA: TGTGCCTGGAGTGTTAAGCCTTTCGGACAGGGGAGAAATTTAGGCAATCAGCCCCAGCATTTT

V: TRBV19
J: TRBJ2-4
size: -
D: -
CDR3: CASSIGSVDIQYF
DNA: TGTGCCAGTAGTATAGGTTCGGTGGACATTCAGTACTTC

V: TRBV7-3
J: TRBJ2-1
size: -
D: -
CDR3: CASSFGGEYNEQFF
DNA: TGTGCCAGCAGCTTCGGCGGAGAATACAATGAGCAGTTCTTC

V: TRBV5-1
J: TRBJ2-2
size: -
D: -
CDR3: CASSQILDTGELFF
DNA: TGCGCCAGCAGCCAAATTTTAGACACCGGGGAGCTGTTTTTT

V: TRBV29-1
J: TRBJ2-7
size: -
D: TRBD2
CDR3: CSVEASGRQAYEQYF
DNA: TGCAGCGTTGAGGCTAGCGGGAGGCAAGCCTACGAGCAGTACTTC

V: TRBV30
J: TRBJ1-5
size: -
D: TRBD1
CDR3: CAWSRGQGQPQHF
DNA: TGTGCCTGGAGCCGGGGACAGGGTCAGCCCCAGCATTTT

V: TRBV5-6
J: TRBJ2-1
size: medium-sized
D: TRBD2
CDR3: CASSLDAGGPDEQFF
DNA: TGTGCCAGCAGCTTGGACGCGGGAGGGCCAGATGAGCAGTTCTTC

V: TRBV18
J: TRBJ2-1
size: -
D: TRBD1
CDR3: CASSPPGTAYNEQFF
DNA: TGTGCCAGCTCACCACCCGGGACAGCCTACAATGAGCAGTTCTTC

V: TRBV7-3
J: TRBJ2-3
size: once
D: -
CDR3: CASSLDSGDTQYF
DNA: TGTGCCAGCAGCCTGGATAGCGGTGATACGCAGTATTTT

V: TRBV6-6
J: TRBJ2-7
size: -
D: -
CDR3: CASTALRRDEQYF
DNA: TGTGCCAGCACCGCCCTAAGGAGGGACGAGCAGTACTTC

V: TRBV10-2
J: TRBJ1-5
size: -
D: -
CDR3: CASSDTGFDSNQPQHF
DNA: TGCGCCAGCAGTGACACAGGGTTTGATAGCAATCAGCCCCAGCATTTT

V: TRBV7-2
J: TRBJ2-7
size: -
D: -
CDR3: CASSERTEYEQYF
DNA: TGTGCCAGCAGCGAAAGAACAGAGTACGAGCAGTACTTC

V: TRBV27
J: TRBJ1-1
size: -
D: -
CDR3: CASSFPGAEAFF
DNA: TGTGCCAGCAGTTTCCCGGGGGCTGAAGCTTTCTTT

V: TRBV10-3
J: TRBJ2-7
size: -
D: -
CDR3: CAISDPIGPDDYEQYF
DNA: TGTGCCATCAGTGACCCGATTGGGCCGGATGACTACGAGCAGTACTTC

V: TRBV3-1/TRBV3-2
J: TRBJ2-7
size: -
D: TRBD2
CDR3: CASSQAAGVPREQYF
DNA: TGTGCCAGCAGCCAAGCTGCGGGAGTCCCTCGCGAGCAGTACTTC

V: TRBV7-9
J: TRBJ1-3
size: -
D: -
CDR3: CASSAAGGNTIYF
DNA: TGTGCCAGCAGCGCGGCGGGCGGAAACACCATATATTTT

V: TRBV28
J: TRBJ2-7
size: -
D: -
CDR3: CASSLLPGSPYEQYF
DNA: TGTGCCAGCAGTTTACTCCCCGGGAGTCCCTACGAGCAGTACTTC

V: TRBV11-1
J: TRBJ2-7
size: few
D: TRBD2
CDR3: CASSPTSGRAYEQYF
DNA: TGTGCCAGCAGCCCGACTAGCGGGAGAGCCTACGAGCAGTACTTC

V: TRBV10-1
J: TRBJ2-1
size: -
D: -
CDR3: CASSESFSGVQFF
DNA: TGCGCCAGCAGTGAGTCCTTTTCCGGGGTGCAGTTCTTC

V: TRBV6-1
J: TRBJ2-2
size: -
D: TRBD1
CDR3: CASSGRGQGFTGELFF
DNA: TGTGCCAGCAGTGGCCGAGGACAGGGGTTCACCGGGGAGCTGTTTTTT

V: TRBV19
J: TRBJ2-7
size: -
D: TRBD1
CDR3: CASSKPGTGGLSYEQYF
DNA: TGTGCCAGTAGTAAACCCGGGACAGGGGGCCTCTCCTACGAGCAGTACTTC

V: TRBV6-5
J: TRBJ2-5
size: -
D: -
CDR3: CASRKGVSQYF
DNA: TGTGCCAGCAGAAAAGGGGTGTCCCAGTACTTC

V: TRBV12-3/TRBV12-4
J: TRBJ2-3
size: -
D: -
CDR3: CATKASSTDTQYF
DNA: TGTGCCACAAAAGCGTCAAGCACAGATACGCAGTATTTT

V: TRBV7-3
J: TRBJ2-5
size: -
D: -
CDR3: CASSLTGGFGETQYF
DNA: TGTGCCAGCAGCTTAACTGGGGGGTTTGGGGAGACCCAGTACTTC

V: TRBV5-1
J: TRBJ2-2
size: once
D: TRBD2
CDR3: CASALRPGTSGANTGELFF
DNA: TGCGCCAGCGCCCTCCGGCCCGGGACTAGCGGGGCTAACACCGGGGAGCTGTTTTTT

V: TRBV4-1
J: TRBJ2-2
size: few
D: -
CDR3: CASSQDEGAGELFF
DNA: TGCGCCAGCAGCCAAGACGAAGGGGCCGGGGAGCTGTTTTTT

V: TRBV28
J: TRBJ2-5
size: -
D: TRBD1
CDR3: CASREGTAQETQYF
DNA: TGTGCCAGTCGTGAGGGGACAGCTCAAGAGACCCAGTACTTC

V: TRBV9
J: TRBJ1-5
size: -
D: -
CDR3: CASSVGEKDYQPQHF
DNA: TGTGCCAGCAGCGTAGGGGAGAAGGATTATCAGCCCCAGCATTTT

V: TRBV19
J: TRBJ2-1
size: few
D: TRBD2
CDR3: CASSTASGSLVNEQFF
DNA: TGTGCCAGTAGTACGGCTAGCGGGAGTCTGGTCAATGAGCAGTTCTTC

V: TRBV28
J: TRBJ2-3
size: -
D: TRBD2
CDR3: CASSTLSGAFTDTQYF
DNA: TGTGCCAGCAGTACCCTCAGCGGGGCTTTCACAGATACGCAGTATTTT

V: TRBV12-3/TRBV12-4
J: TRBJ1-5
size: medium-sized
D: TRBD1
CDR3: CASKQGNQPQHF
DNA: TGTGCCAGCAAACAGGGGAACCAGCCCCAGCATTTT

V: TRBV20-1
J: TRBJ1-1
size: -
D: TRBD1
CDR3: CSASRDRKAFF
DNA: TGCAGTGCTTCCCGGGACAGAAAAGCTTTCTTT

V: TRBV2
J: TRBJ2-7
size: -
D: -
CDR3: CASLGVANEQYF
DNA: TGTGCCAGCCTGGGTGTAGCCAACGAGCAGTACTTC

V: TRBV2
J: TRBJ2-7
size: -
D: -
CDR3: CASSEGQISTYEQYF
DNA: TGTGCCAGCAGTGAAGGACAGATAAGCACCTACGAGCAGTACTTC

V: TRBV7-2
J: TRBJ2-3
size: once
D: -
CDR3: CASSLMAASTDTQYF
DNA: TGTGCCAGCAGCTTAATGGCGGCTAGCACAGATACGCAGTATTTT

V: TRBV5-1
J: TRBJ2-2
size: -
D: -
CDR3: CASSRGNTGELFF
DNA: TGCGCCAGCAGCCGCGGGAACACCGGGGAGCTGTTTTTT

V: TRBV19
J: TRBJ2-7
size: -
D: TRBD1
CDR3: CASSLRGTGGRDEQYF
DNA: TGTGCCAGTAGCCTGAGGGGGACAGGGGGCCGGGATGAGCAGTACTTC